The clone carrying this T cell receptor (beta chain) has a single count. Antigen specificity is unknown. A second about 7 to 11 cycle PCR used barcoded and J-beta primers. TCRdb redid the calling of the 5' RACE reads with MiXCR, one entry per CDR3 protein. The sample comprises roughly 1.4 million distinct CDR3 sequences, 45% to 70% of which are singletons, and 6.5% to 8% rests with the top ten. The V gene lost 0 bases and the J gene lost 6 bases, with 6 bases spanning the gap. CDR3 length equals 14 residues. Per the germline V gene, CDR1 is LGHNA and CDR2 is YSLEER. The data were taken from a study of blood T cells in healthy people across ages. General study points: Significant beta diversity loss was already apparent by age 40, declining roughly linearly.

The sequenced material came from blood. V gene TRBV4-3 combines with J gene TRBJ1-6; D is uncertain. The source is a man between 18 and 35 years old in good health. For the CDR3, the DNA is TGCGCCAGCAGCCAAGATCACACTAATTCACCCCTCCACTTT. This codes for CASSQDHTNSPLHF.